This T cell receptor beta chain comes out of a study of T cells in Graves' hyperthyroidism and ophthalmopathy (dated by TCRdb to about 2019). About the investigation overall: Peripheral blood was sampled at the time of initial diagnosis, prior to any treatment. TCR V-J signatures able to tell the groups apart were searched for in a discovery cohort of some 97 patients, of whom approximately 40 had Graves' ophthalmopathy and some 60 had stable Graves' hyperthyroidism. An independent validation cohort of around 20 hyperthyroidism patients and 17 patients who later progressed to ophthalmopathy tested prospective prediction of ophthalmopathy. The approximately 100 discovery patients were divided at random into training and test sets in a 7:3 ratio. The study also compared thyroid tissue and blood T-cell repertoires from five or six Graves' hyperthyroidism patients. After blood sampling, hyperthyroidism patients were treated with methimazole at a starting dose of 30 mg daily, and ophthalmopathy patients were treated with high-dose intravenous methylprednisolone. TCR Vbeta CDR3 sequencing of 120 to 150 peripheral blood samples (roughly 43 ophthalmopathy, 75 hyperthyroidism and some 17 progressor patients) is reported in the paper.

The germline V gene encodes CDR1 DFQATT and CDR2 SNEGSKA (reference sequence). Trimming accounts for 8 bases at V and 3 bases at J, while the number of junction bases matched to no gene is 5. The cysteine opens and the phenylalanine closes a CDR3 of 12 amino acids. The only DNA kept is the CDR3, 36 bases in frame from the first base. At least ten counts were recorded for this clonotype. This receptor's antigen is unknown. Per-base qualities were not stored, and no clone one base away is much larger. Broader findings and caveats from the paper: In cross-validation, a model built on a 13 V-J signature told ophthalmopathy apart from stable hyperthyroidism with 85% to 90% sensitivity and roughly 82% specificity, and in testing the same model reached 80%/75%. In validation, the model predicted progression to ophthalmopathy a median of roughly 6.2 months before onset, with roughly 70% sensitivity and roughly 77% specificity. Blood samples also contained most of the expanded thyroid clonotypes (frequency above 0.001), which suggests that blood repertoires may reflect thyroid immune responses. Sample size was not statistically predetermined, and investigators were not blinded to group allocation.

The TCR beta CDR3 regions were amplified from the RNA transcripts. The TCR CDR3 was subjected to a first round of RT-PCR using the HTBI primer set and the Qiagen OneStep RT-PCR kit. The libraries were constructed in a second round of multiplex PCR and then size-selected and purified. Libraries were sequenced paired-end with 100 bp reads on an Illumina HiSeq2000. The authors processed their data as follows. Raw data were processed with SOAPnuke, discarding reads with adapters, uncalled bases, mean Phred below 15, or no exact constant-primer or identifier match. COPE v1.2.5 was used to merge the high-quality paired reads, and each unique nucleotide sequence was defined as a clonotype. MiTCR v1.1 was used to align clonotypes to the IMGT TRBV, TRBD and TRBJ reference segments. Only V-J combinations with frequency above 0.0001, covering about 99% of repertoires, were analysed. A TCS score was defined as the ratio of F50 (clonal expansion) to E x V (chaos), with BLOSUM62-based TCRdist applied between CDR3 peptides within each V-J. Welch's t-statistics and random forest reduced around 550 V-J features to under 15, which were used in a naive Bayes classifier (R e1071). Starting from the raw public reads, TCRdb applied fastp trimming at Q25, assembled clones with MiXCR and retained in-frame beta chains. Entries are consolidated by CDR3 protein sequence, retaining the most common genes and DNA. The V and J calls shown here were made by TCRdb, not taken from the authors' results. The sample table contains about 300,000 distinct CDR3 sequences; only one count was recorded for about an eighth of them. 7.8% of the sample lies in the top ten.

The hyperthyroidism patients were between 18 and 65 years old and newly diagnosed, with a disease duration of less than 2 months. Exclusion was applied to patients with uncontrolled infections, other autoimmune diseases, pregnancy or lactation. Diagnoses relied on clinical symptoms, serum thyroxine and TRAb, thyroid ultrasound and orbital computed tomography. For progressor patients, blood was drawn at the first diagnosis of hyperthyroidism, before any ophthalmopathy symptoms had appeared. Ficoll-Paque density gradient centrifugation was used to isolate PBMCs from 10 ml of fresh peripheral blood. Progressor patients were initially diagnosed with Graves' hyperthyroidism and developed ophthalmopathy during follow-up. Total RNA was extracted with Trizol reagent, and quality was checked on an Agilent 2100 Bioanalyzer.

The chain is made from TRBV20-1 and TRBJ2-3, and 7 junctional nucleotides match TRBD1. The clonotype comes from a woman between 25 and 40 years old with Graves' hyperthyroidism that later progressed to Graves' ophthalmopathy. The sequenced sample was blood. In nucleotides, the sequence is TGCAGTCGAACAGGGGAGACAGATACGCAGTATTTT. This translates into CSRTGETDTQYF.